One and the same sample provided the 25 T cell receptor beta chains below, sequenced in a study of T cells in Graves' hyperthyroidism and ophthalmopathy (dated 2019 in TCRdb). Receptor amplification or capture employed multiplex PCR. The run used an Illumina HiSeq 2000. The TCR beta CDR3 regions were amplified from the RNA transcripts. A first-round RT-PCR of the TCR CDR3 used the HTBI primer set with the Qiagen OneStep RT-PCR kit. TCRdb reprocessing: public reads trimmed at Q25 with fastp, clones called with MiXCR, in-frame beta chains kept. Every distinct CDR3 protein forms one entry, paired with its most common genes and DNA. Present in this sample are around 800,000 distinct CDR3 sequences, more than 30% of which were seen just once. 7.5% to 9.5% of the sample is held by the ten biggest clonotypes. Material for sequencing was blood. The receptors originated from a young man with Graves' hyperthyroidism.

The chain has TRBV7-2 and TRBJ1-1; no reliable D call. CDR3 length: 14 amino acids. V was pared by 5 bases and J by 6 bases, with 16 bases between. Germline assignment: CDR1 SGHTA and CDR2 FQGNSA. CDR3: CASSQEVLGAEAFF. CDR3 nucleotide sequence: TGTGCCAGCAGCCAAGAGGTCCTAGGCGCTGAAGCTTTCTTT.

V gene TRBV15 combines with J gene TRBJ1-5; perhaps TRBD1 as D (5 bases). Trimming left V 4 bases short and J 3 bases short, with 16 bases between. This CDR3 spans 16 amino acids. Germline V CDR1 and CDR2: LNHNV, YYDKDF (reference sequence). CDR3 nucleotides: TGTGCCACCAGCATTGGCGGGACGGGCGACAATCAGCCCCAGCATTTT. Protein sequence: CATSIGGTGDNQPQHF.

This rearrangement joins TRBV12-3 or TRBV12-4 to TRBJ1-1, with D hard to call. V lost 5 bases, J lost 0 bases, and 10 bases lay in between. The CDR3 loop spans 14 amino acids. Here the CDR3 reads CASSPASMNTEAFF. The CDR3 DNA follows: TGTGCCAGCAGTCCTGCCTCAATGAACACTGAAGCTTTCTTT.

The rearrangement links TRBV11-2 to TRBJ2-5; TRBD2 aligns across 9 bases. Trimming at V came to 3 bases and at J to 5 bases, leaving 10 bases not matched to a gene. The CDR3 runs 16 residues. CDR1 SGHAT and CDR2 FQNNGV come from the germline V gene. CDR3 bases: TGTGCCAGCAGCTTGTCGTTGACTAGCGGTTCGGAGACCCAGTACTTC. It encodes CASSLSLTSGSETQYF.

The gene calls are TRBV29-1 and TRBJ2-7; D gene unclear. Germline CDR1 is SQVTM and CDR2 is ANQGSEA. The ends were cut back, 0 bases at V and 7 bases at J, with 10 bases in the middle. This CDR3 spans 12 amino acids. CDR3 bases: TGCAGCGTTGAAGATTGGCTCAATGAGCAGTACTTC. Translated: CSVEDWLNEQYF.

Points on this clonotype: Sequence at one end of the junction differs from germline and may be a read error. The rearrangement joins TRBV5-5 to TRBJ1-1; D is unresolved. Germline V gene lookup returns CDR1 SGHKS and CDR2 YYEKEE (reference sequence). The CDR3 loop spans 15 amino acids. The CDR3 loop is CASSLVKPANTEAFF. The DNA for the CDR3 is TGCGCCAGCAGCTTGGTGAAACCCGCCAACACTGAAGCTTTCTTT.

This clonotype was recorded many times. CDR3 loop: CASSLTGALAYEQYF. CDR3 DNA sequence: TGTGCCAGCAGCTTGACAGGGGCCCTAGCCTACGAGCAGTACTTC. This sequence joins TRBV7-9 and TRBJ2-7; 8 nucleotides agree with TRBD1. The junction had 6 bases not matched to a gene; V was cut back by 3 bases and J by 2 bases. Per the germline V gene, CDR1 is SEHNR and CDR2 is FQNEAQ (reference sequence). The CDR3 is made up of 15 amino acids.

This clonotype came up a few times. The chain joins TRBV5-5 to TRBJ1-6, with D perhaps matching TRBD1 (5 bases). Germline CDR1 and CDR2: SGHKS and YYEKEE (reference sequence). The CDR3 totals 14 residues. V was clipped by 4 bases and J by 7 bases, with 12 bases between them. The CDR3, as DNA: TGTGCCAGCAGCCCGGGGGTAGGCAATTCACCCCTCCACTTT. Amino acid sequence: CASSPGVGNSPLHF.

This chain connects TRBV29-1 to TRBJ2-7; the D is unclear. Germline V lookup: CDR1 SQVTM, CDR2 ANQGSEA. The CDR3 length is 12 residues. V dropped 4 bases and J dropped 3 bases, with 10 bases sitting between them. Written as DNA, the CDR3 is TGCAGCGTTGCTGGCCTATACTACGAGCAGTACTTC. As protein: CSVAGLYYEQYF.

V gene TRBV7-2 combines with J gene TRBJ2-7; tentative D call: TRBD1 (5 bases). V lost 1 base, J lost 5 bases, and 15 bases lay in between. Germline V CDR1 and CDR2: SGHTA, FQGNSA. The CDR3 loop spans 15 amino acids. The CDR3 reads CASSLVPGSLDEQYF. DNA of the CDR3: TGTGCCAGCAGCTTAGTCCCAGGGTCATTAGACGAGCAGTACTTC.

The chain combines TRBV18 with TRBJ2-7; D gene uncertain. Germline loops: CDR1 KGHSH, CDR2 LQKENI. The CDR3 runs 12 residues. Trimming left V 4 bases short and J 6 bases short, with 10 bases between. The CDR3 region is CASSLRTSEQYF. The CDR3 nucleotides are TGTGCCAGCTCACTGCGGACCTCCGAGCAGTACTTC.

This clonotype was picked up a small number of times. The chain joins TRBV9 to TRBJ2-2, with D perhaps TRBD1 (6 bases). CDR3 size: 13 residues. CDR1 is SGDLS and CDR2 is YYNGEE in the germline V gene. V was pared by 0 bases and J by 7 bases, with 7 bases between. The CDR3 spells CASSVEGGGELFF. The DNA of the CDR3 is TGTGCCAGCAGCGTAGAAGGGGGCGGGGAGCTGTTTTTT.

About this clonotype itself: Just one base apart from a much larger clone, this may be a read error. V gene TRBV5-1 combines with J gene TRBJ1-4, with D maybe TRBD1 (5 bases). CDR1 is SGHRS and CDR2 is YFSETQ in the germline V gene. The CDR3 contains 13 residues. The chain's CDR3 is CASSLEGDEKPFF. In DNA, the CDR3 is TGCGCCAGCAGCTTGGAAGGGGATGAAAAACCGTTTTTT.

This clonotype appeared a few times. The V and J genes are TRBV6-5 and TRBJ2-2; tentative D call: TRBD2 (6 bases). CDR3 length: 14 amino acids. CDR1 is MNHEY and CDR2 is SVGAGI in the germline V gene. V lost 4 bases to trimming and J lost 5 bases, with 11 bases between them. The CDR3 DNA reads as TGTGCCAGCAGTTTAGCGACTAGAACCGGGGAGCTGTTTTTT. Translated: CASSLATRTGELFF.

The chain combines TRBV9 with TRBJ1-5; no firm D call. The length of the CDR3 is 14 residues. CDR1 and CDR2 (germline): SGDLS, YYNGEE. The V end was cut by 0 bases, the J end by 6 bases, with 10 bases between. The CDR3 DNA sequence: TGTGCCAGCAGCGTAGAATCTCGGGGTCAGCCCCAGCATTTT. Translating gives CASSVESRGQPQHF.

The chain uses TRBV5-8 and TRBJ2-7; a weak D match, TRBD2 (5 bases). The germline V gene has CDR1 SGHTS and CDR2 YDEGEE. The CDR3 length is 12 residues. V was cut by 2 bases and J by 4 bases, with 7 bases left in between. For the CDR3, the DNA is TGTGCCAGCAGCTTCGGACTGTACGAGCAGTACTTC. This gives the protein CASSFGLYEQYF.

This clonotype has just a few counts. The chain uses TRBV6-1 and TRBJ1-5, with D unclear. V lost 3 bases and J 3 bases, leaving 9 bases between the germline ends. This CDR3 contains 14 residues. The V gene's germline CDR1 is MNHNS and CDR2 SASEGT. The CDR3 sequence is CASSDLQANQPQHF. The CDR3 nucleotides are TGTGCCAGCAGTGATCTGCAGGCCAATCAGCCCCAGCATTTT.

This clonotype was detected a few times. V and J are TRBV7-8 and TRBJ2-5; tentatively, D is TRBD1 (6 bases). The ends were cut back, 6 bases at V and 5 bases at J, with 28 bases in the middle. This CDR3 spans 18 amino acids. Germline V lookup: CDR1 SGHVS, CDR2 FQNEAQ. CDR3 sequence reads: CASRPPGTFYEERETQYF. In DNA, the CDR3 is TGTGCCAGCAGGCCACCCGGGACATTCTACGAAGAGAGGGAGACCCAGTACTTC.

The chain uses TRBV29-1 and TRBJ2-7; 9 bases align to TRBD1. This CDR3 contains 15 residues. Germline values: CDR1 SQVTM, CDR2 ANQGSEA. Trimming removed 2 bases from V and 2 bases from J; junction bases left unmatched: 7. The CDR3 protein is CSVESGQGKPYEQYF. The CDR3, as DNA: TGCAGCGTTGAATCGGGACAGGGAAAACCCTACGAGCAGTACTTC.

The J gene is TRBJ2-3, the V gene TRBV12-3 or TRBV12-4; 8 bases are a match to TRBD1. Trimming at V came to 7 bases and at J to 2 bases, leaving 5 bases not matched to a gene. The CDR3 totals 14 residues. The CDR3: CASTPDRATDTQYF. The CDR3 coding sequence is TGTGCCAGCACCCCGGACAGGGCCACAGATACGCAGTATTTT.

There are a few counts of this clonotype. V gene TRBV7-2 combines with J gene TRBJ2-7; 8 bases align to TRBD2. This CDR3 comprises 15 residues. Germline CDR1 is SGHTA and CDR2 is FQGNSA. V lost 5 bases, J lost 5 bases, and 11 bases stayed unmatched. This chain's CDR3 is CASSTFTGRGDEQYF. CDR3 nucleotides: TGTGCCAGCAGCACCTTCACTGGGCGGGGGGACGAGCAGTACTTC.

The J gene is TRBJ2-5, the V gene TRBV29-1; 8 positions match TRBD1. The CDR3 has 13 residues. The trim removed 5 bases at V and 9 bases at J, leaving 11 bases unmatched. Germline V gene data show CDR1 as SQVTM and CDR2 as ANQGSEA. The CDR3 region is CSVLRQGSAAQYF. Here the CDR3 DNA reads TGCAGCGTTCTACGACAGGGGTCTGCGGCCCAGTACTTC.

Ten or more counts support this clonotype. This chain links TRBV19 with TRBJ2-7; 11 positions agree with TRBD1. The CDR3 consists of 14 residues. V was clipped by 6 bases and J by 3 bases; unmatched bases: 4. Germline lookup yields CDR1 LNHDA and CDR2 SQIVND (reference sequence). The CDR3 protein is CASSGQGAVYEQYF. CDR3 bases: TGTGCCAGTAGCGGACAGGGGGCAGTCTACGAGCAGTACTTC.

V and J are TRBV7-9 and TRBJ2-7; possibly TRBD1 for D (6 bases). The CDR3 has 14 residues. V lost 6 bases and J lost 4, with 16 bases in between. Germline CDR1 SEHNR, CDR2 FQNEAQ (reference sequence). The CDR3 protein is CASRQPGHPYEQYF. The CDR3 DNA reads as TGTGCCAGCAGGCAACCGGGACACCCTTACGAGCAGTACTTC.

This chain uses TRBV9 with TRBJ2-5; the match to TRBD1 covers 7 bases. The CDR3 spans 15 residues. Germline values: CDR1 SGDLS, CDR2 YYNGEE. Trimming at V came to 0 bases and at J to 2 bases, leaving 4 bases not matched to a gene. CDR3 coding DNA: TGTGCCAGCAGCGTAGGAGAGGGGGCACAAGAGACCCAGTACTTC. It yields the protein CASSVGEGAQETQYF.